This T cell receptor beta chain was sequenced during a study of CD8+ T cells in alopecia areata. The study, taken as a whole, reports: Patients shared TCRs less clearly than mice did, possibly for HLA-related reasons. An increase in clonality over normal scalp was evident in lesional scalp, especially alopecia totalis/universalis.

Extraction of RNA preceded its reverse transcription into cDNA, which served as the sequencing template. Assay used: immunoSEQ multiplex PCR; TCRdb lists only in-frame clones, some missing. The table records about 120,000 clones, roughly two fifths of them present only once. The CDR3 totals 16 residues. From germline, CDR1 is LGHNA and CDR2 YNFKEQ. Unmatched junction bases numbered 7, after V lost 0 bases and J lost 7 bases. As for this clone: Its cognate antigen is unknown.

Using a FACSAria, the CD4+ and CD8+ T cells were sorted from the PBMCs. This TCR came from a human donor with alopecia areata. V gene TRBV4-2 combines with J gene TRBJ2-1; 9 bases line up with TRBD2. The sample taken for sequencing was CD4+ T cells sorted from blood. CDR3 coding DNA: TGTGCCAGCAGCCAAGAGGGGGCGGGAGGGCGGAATGAGCAGTTCTTC. Amino acids: CASSQEGAGGRNEQFF.